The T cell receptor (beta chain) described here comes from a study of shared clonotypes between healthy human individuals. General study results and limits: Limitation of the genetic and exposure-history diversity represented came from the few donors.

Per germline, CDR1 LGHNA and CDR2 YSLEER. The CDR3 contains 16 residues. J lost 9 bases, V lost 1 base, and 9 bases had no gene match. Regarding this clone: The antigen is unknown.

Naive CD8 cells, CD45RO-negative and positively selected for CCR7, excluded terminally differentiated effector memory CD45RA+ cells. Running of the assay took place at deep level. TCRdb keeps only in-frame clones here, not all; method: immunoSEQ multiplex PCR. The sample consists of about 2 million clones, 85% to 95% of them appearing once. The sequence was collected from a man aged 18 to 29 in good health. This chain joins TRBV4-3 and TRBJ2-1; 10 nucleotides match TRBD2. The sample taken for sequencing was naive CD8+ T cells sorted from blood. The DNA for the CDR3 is TGCGCCAGCAGCCAAGTAGCGGGAGGTTCGGGACCTGAGCAGTTCTTC. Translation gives CASSQVAGGSGPEQFF.